Each of the 5 T cell receptor beta chains below was sequenced from the same sample in a study of STAT5B mutations in CD4+ large granular lymphocyte leukemia. The protocol was immunoSEQ multiplex PCR, while the TCRdb copy is restricted to in-frame clones and leaves out a portion. The profile covers around 21,000 clones, with approximately 71% appearing a single time and around 4% taken by the ten largest. The source material was CD4+ T cells from blood buffy coats. The receptors stem from a human donor in good health.

This chain links TRBV18 with TRBJ2-7; D might be TRBD1 (5 bases). Per the germline V gene, CDR1 is KGHSH and CDR2 is LQKENI. CDR3 length equals 12 residues. V gave up 3 bases and J gave up 7 bases, with 10 bases separating them. The CDR3 sequence: CASSPRQTEQYF. The CDR3 bases are TGTGCCAGCTCACCTCGACAGACAGAGCAGTACTTC. The full variable domain, in which reference TRBV18 and TRBJ2-7 provide the parts outside the CDR3, is NAGVMQNPRHLVRRRGQEARLRCSPMKGHSHVYWYRQLPEEGLKFMVYLQKENIIDESGMPKERFSAEFPKEGPSILRIQQVVRGDSAAYFCASSPRQTEQYFGPGTRLTVT.

This clone has just one count. This chain uses TRBV7-6 with TRBJ2-5, with 9 bases that match TRBD1. The CDR3 loop spans 15 amino acids. The V segment lost 1 base and the J segment 3 bases; nucleotides outside the gene matches: 3. From germline, CDR1 is SGHVS and CDR2 FNYEAQ. CDR3 sequence (DNA): TGTGCCAGCAGCTTAGGACAGGGGGTAGAAGAGACCCAGTACTTC. Amino acids: CASSLGQGVEETQYF.

The chain employs TRBV21-1 and TRBJ1-1; TRBD1 reflects the table's D call only, with no check against the DNA. TRBV21-1 is annotated as a pseudogene. The CDR3 loop spans 15 amino acids. The CDR3 bases are TGTGCCAGCAGCAAAAGAGGGTCGGACAGGACTGAAGCTTTCTTT. Translation: CASSKRGSDRTEAFF.

This chain connects TRBV7-9 to TRBJ2-1; 8 positions agree with TRBD2. The CDR3 runs 15 residues. V shed 8 bases and J 10 bases; nucleotides not matched to a gene: 16. In germline, CDR1 is SEHNR, CDR2 FQNEAQ (reference sequence). In DNA, the CDR3 is TGTGCCAGCGATAGGGGAAGCGGGGGAGGTTTGGAGCAGTTCTTC. The encoded protein is CASDRGSGGGLEQFF.

This chain uses TRBV6-6 with TRBJ2-7; 11 bases are shared with TRBD1. After removal of 8 bases from V and 4 bases from J, the junction contained 7 bases not matched to a gene. This CDR3 spans 14 amino acids. CDR1 and CDR2 from the germline V gene are MNHNY and SVGAGI (reference sequence). CDR3 residues: CASGRTGGVYEQYF. The CDR3 DNA sequence: TGTGCCAGCGGTCGGACAGGGGGCGTTTACGAGCAGTACTTC.